A single sample is the source of the 6 T cell receptor beta chains below, sequenced in a study of blood T cells in healthy people across ages. The use of a sample-barcoded 5' primer and a J-beta primer mix characterized a second PCR of about 7 to 12 cycles. MiXCR was run by TCRdb on the 5' RACE reads, yielding one entry per CDR3 protein. The table records approximately 730,000 distinct CDR3 sequences, roughly 50% of them present only once. Sequenced input: blood. The receptors were gathered from an elderly man in good health.

The chain uses TRBV27 and TRBJ2-6; D is uncertain. Trimming took off 0 bases at V and 5 bases at J, with 14 bases between the two ends. The CDR3 sequence is 17 residues long. Germline CDR1 reads MNHEY; CDR2 reads SMNVEV (reference sequence). The CDR3 sequence: CASSLSVPSSRANVLTF. The DNA for the CDR3 is TGTGCCAGCAGTTTATCGGTTCCCTCTAGTCGGGCCAACGTCCTGACTTTC.

This sequence joins TRBV18 and TRBJ1-2; D gene uncertain. This CDR3 is 13 amino acids long. The V end was cut by 6 bases, the J end by 4 bases, with 12 bases between. Germline V gene sequence: CDR1 KGHSH, CDR2 LQKENI. CDR3 nucleotides: TGTGCCAGCTCTCTAGACGGATTCTATGGCTACACCTTC. Protein: CASSLDGFYGYTF.

V is TRBV11-2 and J is TRBJ2-1; tentatively, D is TRBD2 (6 bases). The CDR3 has 11 residues. The V end lost 5 bases, the J end lost 9 bases, and 8 bases lay between the germline ends. The V gene's germline CDR1 is SGHAT and CDR2 FQNNGV. This chain's CDR3 is CASSVEGEQFF. The CDR3 region has the DNA TGTGCCAGCAGCGTGGAGGGTGAGCAGTTCTTC.

The V gene is TRBV11-1, the J gene TRBJ2-5; 8 bases match TRBD1. The assigned J gene may be wrong: the sequence end matches TRBJ2-7 better. CDR1 and CDR2 (germline): SGHAT, FQDESV (reference sequence). The CDR3 has 13 amino acids. The CDR3 nucleotides are TGTGCCAGCAGCCGGACAGGGTTCTACGAGCAGTACTTC. It codes for CASSRTGFYEQYF.

This CDR3 reads CASSPVAIASMDTEAFF. Here the CDR3 DNA reads TGTGCCAGCAGCCCAGTCGCGATTGCGTCAATGGACACTGAAGCTTTCTTT. The chain carries TRBV4-2 and TRBJ1-1; no firm D call. Looked up from germline, CDR1 is LGHNA and CDR2 is YNFKEQ. V shed 4 bases and J shed 3 bases, with 21 bases lying between them. This CDR3 is 17 amino acids long.

This clonotype was seen a few times. The V gene is TRBV20-1, the J gene TRBJ2-5; D is possibly TRBD2 (5 bases). Germline V lookup: CDR1 DFQATT, CDR2 SNEGSKA (reference sequence). The CDR3 consists of 14 residues. Trimming removed 5 bases from V and 4 bases from J, with 17 bases in between. As DNA, the CDR3 is TGCAGTGCTTCCTTGGGCGGGCTCACAGAGACCCAGTACTTC. It is translated as CSASLGGLTETQYF.